This T cell receptor (beta chain) was found in a study of T cells expressing NK-cell markers. About the study: Investigators obtained TCR beta repertoires from sorted CD3+CD56+NKG2C+, CD3+CD56+NKG2C- and CD3+CD56-NKG2C+ T cells.

One entry per CDR3 protein, without DNA, is what TCRdb gives after re-calling the 5' RACE reads. The sample spans 550,000 or so distinct CDR3 sequences; the ten largest clones claim about 3.6%. This CDR3 has 11 residues. The germline V gene has CDR1 ENHRY and CDR2 SYGVKD. Input material: blood T cells: a sorted CD56 or NKG2C T cell subset, CD4+ or CD8+ T cells, or bulk PBMC T cells (not recorded which). This TCR came from a man aged 18 to 29 in good health. This rearrangement joins TRBV10-3 to TRBJ1-1. The CDR3 protein is CATLGDIEAFF.